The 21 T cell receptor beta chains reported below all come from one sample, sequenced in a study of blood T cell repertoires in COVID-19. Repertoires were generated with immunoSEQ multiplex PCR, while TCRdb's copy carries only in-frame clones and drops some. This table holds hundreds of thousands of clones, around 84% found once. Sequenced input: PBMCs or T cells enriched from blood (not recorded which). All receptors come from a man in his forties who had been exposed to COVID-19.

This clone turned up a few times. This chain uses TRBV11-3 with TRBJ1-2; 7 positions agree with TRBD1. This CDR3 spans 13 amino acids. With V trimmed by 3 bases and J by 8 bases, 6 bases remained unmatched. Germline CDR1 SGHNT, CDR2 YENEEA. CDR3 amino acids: CASSFRQGEGYTF. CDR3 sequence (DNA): TGTGCCAGCAGCTTCCGACAGGGAGAAGGCTACACCTTC.

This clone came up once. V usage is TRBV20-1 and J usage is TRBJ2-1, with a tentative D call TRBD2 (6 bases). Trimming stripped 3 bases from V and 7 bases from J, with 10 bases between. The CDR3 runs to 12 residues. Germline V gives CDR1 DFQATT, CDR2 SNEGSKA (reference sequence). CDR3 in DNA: TGCAGTGCTAGTATCCGGGGGAATGAGCAGTTCTTC. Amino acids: CSASIRGNEQFF.

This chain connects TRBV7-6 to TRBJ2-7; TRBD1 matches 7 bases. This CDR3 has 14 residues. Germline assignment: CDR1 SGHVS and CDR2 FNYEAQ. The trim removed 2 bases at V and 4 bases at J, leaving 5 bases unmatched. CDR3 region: CASSLTDREYEQYF. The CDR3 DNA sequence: TGTGCCAGCAGCTTAACAGACAGGGAGTACGAGCAGTACTTC. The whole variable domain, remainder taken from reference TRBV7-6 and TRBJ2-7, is GAGVSQSPRYKVTKRGQDVALRCDPISGHVSLYWYRQALGQGPEFLTYFNYEAQQDKSGLPNDRFSAERPEGSISTLTIQRTEQRDSAMYRCASSLTDREYEQYFGPGTRLTVT.

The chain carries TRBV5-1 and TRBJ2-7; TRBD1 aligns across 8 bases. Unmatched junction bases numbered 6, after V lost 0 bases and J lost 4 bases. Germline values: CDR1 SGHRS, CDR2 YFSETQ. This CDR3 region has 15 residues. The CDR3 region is CASSLDGQGPYEQYF. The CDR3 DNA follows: TGCGCCAGCAGCTTGGACGGACAGGGCCCGTACGAGCAGTACTTC.

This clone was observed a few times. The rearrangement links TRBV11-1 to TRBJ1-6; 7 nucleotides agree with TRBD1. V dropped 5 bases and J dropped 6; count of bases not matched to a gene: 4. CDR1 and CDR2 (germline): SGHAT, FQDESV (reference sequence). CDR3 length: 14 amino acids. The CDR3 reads CASSIQGTNSPLHF. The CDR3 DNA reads TGTGCCAGCAGCATACAGGGGACTAATTCACCCCTCCACTTT.

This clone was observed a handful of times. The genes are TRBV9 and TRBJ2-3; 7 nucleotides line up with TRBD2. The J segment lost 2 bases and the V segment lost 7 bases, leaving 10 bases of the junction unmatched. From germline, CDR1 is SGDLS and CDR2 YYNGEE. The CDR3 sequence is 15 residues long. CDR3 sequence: CASGPLAGPTDTQYF. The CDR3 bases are TGTGCCAGCGGCCCCTTAGCGGGTCCCACAGATACGCAGTATTTT.

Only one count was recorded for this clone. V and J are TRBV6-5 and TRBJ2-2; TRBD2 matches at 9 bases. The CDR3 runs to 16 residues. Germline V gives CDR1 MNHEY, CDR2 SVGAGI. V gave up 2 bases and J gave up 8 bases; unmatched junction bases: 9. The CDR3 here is CASSYPSGKDWGELFF. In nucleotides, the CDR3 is TGTGCCAGCAGTTACCCTAGCGGGAAGGATTGGGGGGAGCTGTTTTTT.

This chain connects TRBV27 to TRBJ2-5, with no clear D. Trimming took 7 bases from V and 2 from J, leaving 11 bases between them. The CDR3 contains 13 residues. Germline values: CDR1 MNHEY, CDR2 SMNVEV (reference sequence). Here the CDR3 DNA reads TGTGCCAGCACAGGAATGTTACAAGAGACCCAGTACTTC. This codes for CASTGMLQETQYF.

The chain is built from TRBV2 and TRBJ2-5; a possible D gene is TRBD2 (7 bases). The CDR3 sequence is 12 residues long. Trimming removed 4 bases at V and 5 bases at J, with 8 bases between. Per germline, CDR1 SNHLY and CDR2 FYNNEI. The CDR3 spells CASSGGGETQYF. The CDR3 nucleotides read TGTGCCAGCAGTGGCGGGGGCGAGACCCAGTACTTC.

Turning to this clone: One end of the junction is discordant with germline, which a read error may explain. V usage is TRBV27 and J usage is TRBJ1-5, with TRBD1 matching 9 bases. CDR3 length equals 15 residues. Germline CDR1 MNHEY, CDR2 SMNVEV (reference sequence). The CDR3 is CASKRGQGRNQPRHF. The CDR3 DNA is TGTGCCAGCAAACGAGGACAGGGGCGCAATCAGCCCCGGCATTTT.

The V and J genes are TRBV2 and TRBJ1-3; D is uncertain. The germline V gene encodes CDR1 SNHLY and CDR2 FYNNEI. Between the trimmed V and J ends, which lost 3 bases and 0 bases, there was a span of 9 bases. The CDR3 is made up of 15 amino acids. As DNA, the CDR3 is TGTGCCAGCAGTGACGGGTACCGCTCTGGAAACACCATATATTTT. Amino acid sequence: CASSDGYRSGNTIYF.

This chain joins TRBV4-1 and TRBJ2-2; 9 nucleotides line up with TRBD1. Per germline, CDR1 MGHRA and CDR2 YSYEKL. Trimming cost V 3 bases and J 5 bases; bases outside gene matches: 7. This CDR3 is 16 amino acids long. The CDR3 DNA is TGCGCCAGCAGCCAGGAGGGACAGGGAGGGACCGGGGAGCTGTTTTTT. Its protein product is CASSQEGQGGTGELFF.

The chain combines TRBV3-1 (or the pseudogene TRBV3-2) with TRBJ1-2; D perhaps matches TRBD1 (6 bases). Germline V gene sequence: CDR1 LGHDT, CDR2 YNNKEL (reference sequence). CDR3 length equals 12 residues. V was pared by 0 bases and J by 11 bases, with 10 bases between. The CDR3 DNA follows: TGTGCCAGCAGCCAAGAAGGCAGGGGTTACACCTTC. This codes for CASSQEGRGYTF.

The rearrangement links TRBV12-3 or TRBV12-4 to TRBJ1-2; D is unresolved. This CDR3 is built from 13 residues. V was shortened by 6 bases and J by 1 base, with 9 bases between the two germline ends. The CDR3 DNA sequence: TGTGCCAGCAGGACGGGTGGTAACTATGGCTACACCTTC. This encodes CASRTGGNYGYTF.

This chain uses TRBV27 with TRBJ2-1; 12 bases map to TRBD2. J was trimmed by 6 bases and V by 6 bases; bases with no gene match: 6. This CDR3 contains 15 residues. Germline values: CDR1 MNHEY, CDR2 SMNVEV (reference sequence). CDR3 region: CASRTRLAGANEQFF. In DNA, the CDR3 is TGTGCCAGCAGAACACGACTAGCGGGAGCCAATGAGCAGTTCTTC.

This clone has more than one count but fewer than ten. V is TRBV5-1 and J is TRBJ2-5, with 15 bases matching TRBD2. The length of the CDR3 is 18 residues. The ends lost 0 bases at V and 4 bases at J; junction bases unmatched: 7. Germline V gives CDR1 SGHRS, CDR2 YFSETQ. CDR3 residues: CASSLAGGLAGGGETQYF. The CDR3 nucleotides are TGCGCCAGCAGCTTGGCCGGGGGACTAGCGGGAGGAGGAGAGACCCAGTACTTC.

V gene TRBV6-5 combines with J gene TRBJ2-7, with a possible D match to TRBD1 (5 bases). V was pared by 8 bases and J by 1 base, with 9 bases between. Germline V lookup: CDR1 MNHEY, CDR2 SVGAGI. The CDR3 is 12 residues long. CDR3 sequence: CASVRDSYEQYF. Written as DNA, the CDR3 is TGTGCCAGCGTCAGGGATTCCTACGAGCAGTACTTC.

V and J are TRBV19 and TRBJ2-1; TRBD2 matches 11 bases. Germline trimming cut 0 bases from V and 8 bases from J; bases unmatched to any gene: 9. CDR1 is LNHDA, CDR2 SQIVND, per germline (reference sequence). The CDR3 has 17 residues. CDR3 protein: CASSIDSTSGKLDEQFF. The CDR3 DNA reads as TGTGCCAGTAGTATAGATTCGACTAGCGGGAAGCTGGATGAGCAGTTCTTC.

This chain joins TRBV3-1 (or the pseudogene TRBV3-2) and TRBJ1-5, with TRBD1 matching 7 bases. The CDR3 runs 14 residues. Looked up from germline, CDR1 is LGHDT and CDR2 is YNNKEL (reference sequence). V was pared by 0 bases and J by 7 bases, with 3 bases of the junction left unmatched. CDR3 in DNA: TGTGCCAGCAGCCAAGATCGACAGGGCCAGCCCCAGCATTTT. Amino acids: CASSQDRQGQPQHF.

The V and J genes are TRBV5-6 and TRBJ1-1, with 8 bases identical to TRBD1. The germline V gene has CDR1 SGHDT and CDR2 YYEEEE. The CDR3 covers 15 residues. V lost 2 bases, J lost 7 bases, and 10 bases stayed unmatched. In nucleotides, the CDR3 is TGTGCCAGCAGCTTAGGAGGACAGGGAAGAGATGAAGCTTTCTTT. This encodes CASSLGGQGRDEAFF. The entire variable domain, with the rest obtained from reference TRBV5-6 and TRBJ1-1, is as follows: DAGVTQSPTHLIKTRGQQVTLRCSPKSGHDTVSWYQQALGQGPQFIFQYYEEEERQRGNFPDRFSGHQFPNYSSELNVNALLLGDSALYLCASSLGGQGRDEAFFGQGTRLTVV.

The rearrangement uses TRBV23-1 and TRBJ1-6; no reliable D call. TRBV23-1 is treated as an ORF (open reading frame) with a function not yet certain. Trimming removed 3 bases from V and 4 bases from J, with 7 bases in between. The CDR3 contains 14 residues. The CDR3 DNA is TGCGCCAGCAGTCACTCGGGTTATAATTCACCCCTCCACTTT. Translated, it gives CASSHSGYNSPLHF.